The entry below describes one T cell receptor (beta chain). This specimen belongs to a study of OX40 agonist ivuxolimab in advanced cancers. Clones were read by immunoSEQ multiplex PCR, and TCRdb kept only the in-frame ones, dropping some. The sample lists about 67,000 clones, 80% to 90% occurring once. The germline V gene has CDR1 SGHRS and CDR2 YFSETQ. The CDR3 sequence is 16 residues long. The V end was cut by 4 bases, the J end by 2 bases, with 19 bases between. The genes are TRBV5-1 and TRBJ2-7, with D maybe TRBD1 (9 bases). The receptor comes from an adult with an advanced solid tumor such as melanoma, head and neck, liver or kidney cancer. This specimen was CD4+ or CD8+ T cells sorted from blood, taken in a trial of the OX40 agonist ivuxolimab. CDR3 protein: CASSPGGGQGPYEQYF. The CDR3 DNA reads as TGCGCCAGCAGCCCCGGGGGGGGACAGGGTCCCTACGAGCAGTACTTC.